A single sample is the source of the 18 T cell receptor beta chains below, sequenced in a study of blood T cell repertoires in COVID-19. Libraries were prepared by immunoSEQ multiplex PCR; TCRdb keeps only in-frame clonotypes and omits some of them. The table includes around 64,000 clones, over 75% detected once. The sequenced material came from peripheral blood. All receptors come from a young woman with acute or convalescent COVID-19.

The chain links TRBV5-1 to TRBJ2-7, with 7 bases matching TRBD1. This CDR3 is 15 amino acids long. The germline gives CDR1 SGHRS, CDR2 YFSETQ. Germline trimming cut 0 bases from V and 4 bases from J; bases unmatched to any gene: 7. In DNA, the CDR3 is TGCGCCAGCAGCTTGGGCAGGGGGTATGAGTACGAGCAGTACTTC. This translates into CASSLGRGYEYEQYF.

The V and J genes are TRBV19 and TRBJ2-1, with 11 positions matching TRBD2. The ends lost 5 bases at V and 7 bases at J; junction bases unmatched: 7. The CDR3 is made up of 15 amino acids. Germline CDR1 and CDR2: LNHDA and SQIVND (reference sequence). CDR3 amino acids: CASSSVAGGRNEQFF. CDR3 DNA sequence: TGTGCCAGTAGTTCCGTAGCGGGGGGGCGTAATGAGCAGTTCTTC.

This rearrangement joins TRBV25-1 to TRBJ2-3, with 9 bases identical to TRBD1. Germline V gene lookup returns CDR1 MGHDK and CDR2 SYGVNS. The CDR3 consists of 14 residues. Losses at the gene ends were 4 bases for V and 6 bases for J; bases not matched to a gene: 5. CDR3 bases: TGTGCCAGCAGTGGGAAACAGGGGGCGGATACGCAGTATTTT. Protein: CASSGKQGADTQYF.

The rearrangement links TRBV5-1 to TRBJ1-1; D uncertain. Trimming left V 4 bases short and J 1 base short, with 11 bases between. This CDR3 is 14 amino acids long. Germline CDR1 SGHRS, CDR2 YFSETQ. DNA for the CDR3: TGCGCCAGCAGCGACACCGGGAGGAACACTGAAGCTTTCTTT. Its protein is CASSDTGRNTEAFF.

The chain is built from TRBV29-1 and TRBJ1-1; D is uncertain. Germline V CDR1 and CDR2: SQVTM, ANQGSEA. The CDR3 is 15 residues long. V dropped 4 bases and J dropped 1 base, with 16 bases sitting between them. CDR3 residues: CSVVEWRRSNTEAFF. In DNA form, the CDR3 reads TGCAGCGTTGTCGAGTGGAGGCGATCGAACACTGAAGCTTTCTTT.

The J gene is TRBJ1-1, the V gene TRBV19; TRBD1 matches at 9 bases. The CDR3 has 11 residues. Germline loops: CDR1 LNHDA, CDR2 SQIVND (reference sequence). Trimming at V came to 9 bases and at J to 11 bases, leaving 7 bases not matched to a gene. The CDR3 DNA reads TGTGCCAGCAGTCGGGACAGGGAGGCTTTCTTT. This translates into CASSRDREAFF.

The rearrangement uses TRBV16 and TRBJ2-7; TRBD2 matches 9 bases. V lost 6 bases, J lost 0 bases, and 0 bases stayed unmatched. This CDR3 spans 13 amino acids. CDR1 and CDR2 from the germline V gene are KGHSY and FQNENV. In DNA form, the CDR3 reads TGTGCCAGCAGTAGCGGGAGCTCCTACGAGCAGTACTTC. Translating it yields CASSSGSSYEQYF.

CDR3 nucleotide sequence: TGTGCCAGCAGCTCAAACCCAGGGGCCTACAATCAGCCCCAGCATTTT. Translated: CASSSNPGAYNQPQHF. This chain joins TRBV7-8 and TRBJ1-5; maybe TRBD1 (6 bases). The germline V gene has CDR1 SGHVS and CDR2 FQNEAQ. This CDR3 comprises 16 residues. Trimming removed 4 bases from V and 3 bases from J, with 16 bases in between. Based on the CDR3 plus reference TRBV7-8 and TRBJ1-5, the full variable domain is GAGVSQSPRYKVAKRGQDVALRCDPISGHVSLFWYQQALGQGPEFLTYFQNEAQLDKSGLPSDRFFAERPEGSVSTLKIQRTQQEDSAVYLCASSSNPGAYNQPQHFGDGTRLSIL.

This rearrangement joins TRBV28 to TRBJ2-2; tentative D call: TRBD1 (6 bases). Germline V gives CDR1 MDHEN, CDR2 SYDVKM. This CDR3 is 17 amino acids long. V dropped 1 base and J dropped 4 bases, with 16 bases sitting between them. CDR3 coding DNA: TGTGCCAGCAGTTTATATAACACAGGGTCGGGCACCGGGGAGCTGTTTTTT. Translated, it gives CASSLYNTGSGTGELFF.

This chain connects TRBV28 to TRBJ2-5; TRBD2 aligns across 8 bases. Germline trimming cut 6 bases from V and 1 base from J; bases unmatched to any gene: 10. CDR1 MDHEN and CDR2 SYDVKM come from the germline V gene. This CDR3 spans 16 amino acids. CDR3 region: CASRPLVAGGQETQYF. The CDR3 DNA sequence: TGTGCCAGCAGACCCTTGGTTGCGGGGGGCCAAGAGACCCAGTACTTC.

The chain's CDR3 is CASSYSWDRGNEQFF. In DNA, the CDR3 is TGTGCCAGCAGTTACTCGTGGGACAGGGGCAATGAGCAGTTCTTC. V and J are TRBV6-5 and TRBJ2-1; 10 bases match TRBD1. This CDR3 spans 15 amino acids. Looked up from germline, CDR1 is MNHEY and CDR2 is SVGAGI. Unmatched junction bases numbered 2, after V lost 0 bases and J lost 6 bases.

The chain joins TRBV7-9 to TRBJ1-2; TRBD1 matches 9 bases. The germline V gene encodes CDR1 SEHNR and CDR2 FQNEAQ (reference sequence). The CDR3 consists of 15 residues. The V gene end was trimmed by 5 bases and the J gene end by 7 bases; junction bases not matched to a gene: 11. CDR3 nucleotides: TGTGCCAGCAGCCCAGGGGACAGGGATTTAGTTGGCTACACCTTC. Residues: CASSPGDRDLVGYTF.

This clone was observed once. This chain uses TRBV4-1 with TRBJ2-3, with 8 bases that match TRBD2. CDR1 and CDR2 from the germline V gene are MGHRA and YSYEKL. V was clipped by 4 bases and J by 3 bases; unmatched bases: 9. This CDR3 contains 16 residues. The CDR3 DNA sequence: TGCGCCAGCAGCCCTTATCAGCGGGGGCTGACAGATACGCAGTATTTT. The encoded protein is CASSPYQRGLTDTQYF.

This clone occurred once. The CDR3 is CASSRDFNTEAFF. DNA of the CDR3: TGTGCCAGCTCACGGGACTTCAACACTGAAGCTTTCTTT. The V gene is TRBV18, the J gene TRBJ1-1; D perhaps matches TRBD1 (5 bases). The CDR3 runs 13 residues. Germline CDR1 KGHSH, CDR2 LQKENI. V dropped 4 bases and J dropped 2 bases, with 8 bases sitting between them.

The CDR3 region is CATSRGGAGVNYGYTF. Here the CDR3 DNA reads TGTGCCACCAGCAGAGGAGGGGCAGGGGTTAACTATGGCTACACCTTC. V and J are TRBV15 and TRBJ1-2; possibly TRBD1 for D (6 bases). The CDR3 covers 16 residues. CDR1 LNHNV and CDR2 YYDKDF come from the germline V gene (reference sequence). V was shortened by 1 base and J by 1 base, with 13 bases between the two germline ends. The variable domain in full, with the rest retrieved from reference TRBV15 and TRBJ1-2, is DAMVIQNPRYQVTQFGKPVTLSCSQTLNHNVMYWYQQKSSQAPKLLFHYYDKDFNNEADTPDNFQSRRPNTSFCFLDIRSPGLGDTAMYLCATSRGGAGVNYGYTFGSGTRLTVV.

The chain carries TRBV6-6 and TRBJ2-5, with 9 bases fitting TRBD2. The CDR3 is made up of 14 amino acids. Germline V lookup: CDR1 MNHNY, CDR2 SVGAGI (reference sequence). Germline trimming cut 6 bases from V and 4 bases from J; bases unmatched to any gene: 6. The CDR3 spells CASRASGKGETQYF. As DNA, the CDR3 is TGTGCCAGCAGGGCTAGCGGGAAGGGAGAGACCCAGTACTTC.

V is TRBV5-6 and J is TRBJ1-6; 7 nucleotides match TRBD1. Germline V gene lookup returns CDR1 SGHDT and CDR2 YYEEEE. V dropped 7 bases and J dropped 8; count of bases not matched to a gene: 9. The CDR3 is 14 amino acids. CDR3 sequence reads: CASGFGQGDSPLHF. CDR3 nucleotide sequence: TGTGCCAGCGGATTCGGGCAGGGGGATTCACCCCTCCACTTT.

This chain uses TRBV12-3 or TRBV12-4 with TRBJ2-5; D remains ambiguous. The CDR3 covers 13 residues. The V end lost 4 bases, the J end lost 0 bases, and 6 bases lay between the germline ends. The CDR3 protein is CASSYGYQETQYF. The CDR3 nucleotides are TGTGCCAGCAGTTACGGGTACCAAGAGACCCAGTACTTC.